This section outlines one TCR beta chain sequence together with its context. The antigen this receptor binds is unknown. No much larger clone is present one base from it, and per-base qualities are unavailable. Using the deep immunoSEQ assay, multiplex PCR amplified TCR CDR3 regions from genomic DNA. For each cell subset, the extracted genomic DNA was distributed evenly across all wells of several immunoSEQ 96-well plates, and each plate served as one replicate. For sorted subsets, around 0.2 ug genomic DNA, equal to tens of thousands of T cell genomes, was loaded into each replicate PCR. The purified libraries were quantified using a Qubit 3.0 fluorometer, sized with a Bioanalyzer 2100, and then quantified again using the KAPA Library Quantification kit. Each immunoSEQ 96-well plate was sequenced on its own single-read 150-cycle Illumina NextSeq 550 flow cell. Turning to the authors' computational methods: Because only junctional sequences without quality scores were contained in the immunoSEQ output, filtering matching that applied to full-length reads could not be performed. To assign V/J genes and CDR3, sequences were annotated using PyIR, a Python wrapper for IgBLAST v1.9, with IMGT germline references. Reads were removed for weak V/J assignments (E-value above 1e-6), missing CDR3, stop codons, out-of-frame junctions, or ambiguous translated residues. A V3J clonotype was defined by an identical inferred V gene, J gene, and CDR3 amino acid sequence. Percentage overlap between repertoires was computed as shared unique clonotypes divided by the size of the smaller repertoire. Repertoire richness was assessed with RTK rarefaction, the Chao1 estimator, and Recon v2.1 estimates of unobserved clonotypes. For all TCRbeta clonotypes obtained by the gDNA method from a few donors, generation probabilities were computed with OLGA. TCRdb obtained this table from immuneACCESS and retained in-frame rearrangements with V and J assigned. These tables miss some clones; where compared with another copy, unresolved V genes account for less than half of the shortfall, and the remainder is unexplained. That table is the source of V, J and clone size, and D and trimming were worked out from the DNA. The sample yields about 1.5 million clones; approximately 98% were counted once. The top ten constitute about 0.45% of the sample.

The entry originates in a study of shared clonotypes between healthy human individuals (dated by TCRdb to 2018 to 2021). Study-level background: Three men and a couple of women, aged 18 to 49 years, made up the cohort. For each donor, CD4 naive and CD4 memory were each run on three plates, CD8 naive on two plates, and CD8 memory on one plate. The study deeply sequenced blood TCR repertoires of five healthy adults to estimate repertoire size and the extent of clonotype sharing between individuals. To increase sequencing depth and limit assay-specific biases, TCR repertoire library preparation and sequencing were carried out by different laboratories using diverse techniques. Leukapheresis yielded between about 0.9 and 9.5 billion PBMCs per donor.

V loses 0 bases of germline sequence and J loses 5 bases, and the interval between the two ends is 15 bases. Including cysteine and phenylalanine, the CDR3 has 15 amino acids. Only the CDR3 portion is preserved as DNA: 45 bases, with reading frame beginning at the first base. Reading the germline V gene gives CDR1 SGHRS and CDR2 YFSETQ. Results the study describes overall, beyond this receptor: Clonotypes shared by all four sorted-subset donors showed higher generation probabilities than non-shared clonotypes. Based on pairwise subsampling, the degree of clonotype sharing among donors was expected to be affected by sequencing depth. Rarefaction of sorted-subset datasets indicated incomplete sequencing despite the large sequencing depth. The small number of donors limited the genetic and exposure-history diversity represented. Sampling was restricted to blood, and TCR repertoires in tissues likely differ from the TCR repertoires found in blood. When four donors were compared, the shared fraction of clonotypes was around 5% for naive CD4, 3.5% to 4% for naive CD8, 2% to 2.5% for memory CD4, and around 0.4% for memory CD8. Estimated clonotype richness was generally larger for naive than for memory subsets.

The donors were healthy, HIV-negative adults who had no recently reported acute infections or vaccinations. Every donor was a Caucasian adult living in Nashville, Tennessee, USA. Magnetic negative selection was used to enrich CD4+ T cells, after which naive cells were positively selected on CD45RA and the negative fraction became the memory subset. Blood was obtained by leukapheresis, after which PBMCs were separated by Ficoll-Histopaque density gradient centrifugation and cryopreserved in liquid nitrogen vapor phase. Analytical flow cytometry was used to check the purity and quantity of every magnetically sorted T cell population. From each sorted fraction, genomic DNA was isolated and quantified by UV absorbance on a Nanodrop 2000c.

The sequence derives from a man in his thirties or forties in good health. The sequence joins TRBV5-1 to TRBJ2-7; TRBD1 is possibly the D segment (6 matching bases). The specimen was naive CD4+ T cells sorted from blood. The cell subset or site label, read with the paper, signifies: CD45RA+ positively selected. For the CDR3, the sequence is CASSLGTGIINEQYF. Read as DNA, the sequence is TGCGCCAGCAGCTTGGGAACAGGGATTATTAACGAGCAGTACTTC.